This T cell receptor beta chain came from a study of T cell responses to AZD1222 COVID-19 vaccine. Study-level results: Donors were mostly white British, more females; clonal diversity possibly underestimated. Reports indicate that nearly half of spike-specific TCRs are directed at unmutated variant regions. Among those given AZD1222, only 6 or 7 were seropositive at baseline.

The protocol was immunoSEQ multiplex PCR, while the TCRdb copy is restricted to in-frame clones and leaves out a portion. This table holds approximately 140,000 clones, 91% found once. Second-dose groups at about 4 or about 12 weeks were pooled. In its sample, this clone was seen once. The antigen is undetermined. This CDR3 spans 15 amino acids. V was shortened by 0 bases and J by 5 bases, with 14 bases between the two germline ends. Germline V gene lookup returns CDR1 SGDLS and CDR2 YYNGEE. Sequencing used peripheral blood, obtained 28 days after the second AZD1222 dose. J is TRBJ1-1 and V is TRBV9; no definite D call. The clonotype originates from an adult who received the AZD1222 COVID-19 vaccine. The CDR3 nucleotides read TGTGCCAGCAGCGTAGTTGACGGGGTAGGTACTGAAGCTTTCTTT. It codes for CASSVVDGVGTEAFF.